Below, 22 T cell receptor beta chains from the same sample are listed, as sequenced in a study of vaccination and CD4 T cells after COVID-19. These receptors' antigens are unknown. The Oncomine TCR Beta short-read assay sequenced DNA from cultured CD4+ T cells. TCRdb fed the PCR reads into MiXCR, producing one record per CDR3 protein. This table has under 20,000 distinct CDR3 sequences, roughly 31% appearing once. Treatment denoted: roughly nine-day PBMC culture with coronavirus spike peptide pools or control peptides (ViraFEST assay). Sequencing was performed on cultured CD4+ T cells from blood. The source of these receptors is a human donor with COVID-19.

The rearrangement links TRBV5-4 to TRBJ2-5, with 8 bases that match TRBD2. Germline assignment: CDR1 SGHNT and CDR2 YYREEE (reference sequence). The length of the CDR3 is 15 residues. V trimming: 0 bases; J trimming: 5 bases; junction bases outside the gene matches: 6. The CDR3 sequence: CASSLEVRGAETQYF. CDR3 nucleotide sequence: TGTGCCAGCAGCTTGGAGGTGCGGGGGGCTGAGACCCAGTACTTC.

This clonotype has just a few counts. This chain uses TRBV12-3 or TRBV12-4 with TRBJ1-6; tentatively, D is TRBD1 (6 bases). The CDR3 is made up of 15 amino acids. Trimming took off 0 bases at V and 9 bases at J, with 12 bases between the two ends. For the CDR3, the DNA is TGTGCCAGCAGTTTAGCGCGGGGGGGCGGTTCACCCCTCCACTTT. As protein: CASSLARGGGSPLHF.

This rearrangement joins TRBV7-2 to TRBJ2-5; weak D call: TRBD2 (6 bases). The CDR3 totals 13 residues. Germline CDR1 and CDR2: SGHTA and FQGNSA. Trimming took off 5 bases at V and 7 bases at J, with 14 bases between the two ends. CDR3 DNA sequence: TGTGCCAGCAGCACCCCGGACTATGGGACCCAGTACTTC. This gives the protein CASSTPDYGTQYF.

The rearrangement links TRBV7-9 to TRBJ2-2; 7 bases fit TRBD2. Germline assignment: CDR1 SEHNR and CDR2 FQNEAQ (reference sequence). The CDR3 runs 16 residues. V shed 2 bases, J shed 1 base, and the junction held 4 bases outside the gene matches. CDR3 in amino acids: CASSLRTSRNTGELFF. In nucleotides, the CDR3 is TGTGCCAGCAGCTTACGGACTAGTCGGAACACCGGGGAGCTGTTTTTT.

This chain connects TRBV6-2 or TRBV6-3 to TRBJ1-3; D call uncertain. Germline V lookup: CDR1 MNHEY, CDR2 SVGEGT. The CDR3 totals 11 residues. The ends were cut back, 7 bases at V and 6 bases at J, with 7 bases in the middle. CDR3 nucleotides: TGTGCCAGCAACCGGGAAAACACCATATATTTT. Translation gives CASNRENTIYF.

J is TRBJ2-4 and V is TRBV20-1; D is tentatively TRBD1 or TRBD2 (5 bases each). Germline CDR1 DFQATT, CDR2 SNEGSKA (reference sequence). The CDR3 runs to 14 residues. V was pared by 5 bases and J by 6 bases, with 17 bases between. The CDR3 loop reads CSALPGTGRNIQYF. CDR3 bases: TGCAGTGCTCTCCCCGGGACGGGGAGAAACATTCAGTACTTC.

The genes are TRBV6-5 and TRBJ1-6; D is perhaps TRBD1 (6 bases). The CDR3 covers 12 residues. CDR1 and CDR2 (germline): MNHEY, SVGAGI. V lost 4 bases to trimming and J lost 10 bases, with 8 bases between them. CDR3 sequence: CASSFQGSPLHF. The CDR3 region has the DNA TGTGCCAGCAGTTTCCAGGGGTCACCCCTCCACTTT.

In its sample, this clonotype was seen a few times. CDR3 bases: TGTGCCACCAGTGATAAGACAGGGAAGGTCAATCAGCCCCAGCATTTT. Protein product: CATSDKTGKVNQPQHF. The chain employs TRBV24-1 and TRBJ1-5; 7 bases map to TRBD1. The CDR3 is 16 amino acids. Germline trimming cut 3 bases from V and 3 bases from J; bases unmatched to any gene: 7. CDR1 KGHDR and CDR2 SFDVKD come from the germline V gene.

This chain links TRBV7-2 with TRBJ2-3; possible D gene TRBD2, 6 bases. Germline-derived CDR1 and CDR2 are SGHTA and FQGNSA. The CDR3 spans 12 residues. V lost 2 bases and J 7 bases, leaving 7 bases between the germline ends. The CDR3 sequence is CASSLTSYTQYF. CDR3 nucleotide sequence: TGTGCCAGCAGCTTAACTAGCTATACGCAGTATTTT.

This chain uses TRBV20-1 with TRBJ1-1; D ambiguous. The CDR3 runs 15 residues. The germline CDR1 and CDR2 sequences are DFQATT and SNEGSKA (reference sequence). V lost 3 bases and J 2 bases, leaving 16 bases between the germline ends. The CDR3 DNA is TGCAGTGCTAGCGCCGGGTACAGTGGAAACACTGAAGCTTTCTTT. Protein: CSASAGYSGNTEAFF.

J is TRBJ1-2 and V is TRBV14; TRBD1 might be the D (5 bases). CDR3 length: 15 residues. Germline CDR1 SGHDN, CDR2 FVKESK. V was pared by 0 bases and J by 6 bases, with 14 bases between. The chain's CDR3 is CASSQDLGVSDGYTF. The CDR3 DNA is TGTGCCAGCAGCCAAGATCTAGGGGTTTCCGATGGCTACACCTTC.

This clonotype was seen a handful of times. The V gene is TRBV24-1, the J gene TRBJ2-5, with 10 bases that match TRBD2. Germline CDR1 KGHDR, CDR2 SFDVKD. J gave up 4 bases and V 4 bases, and 5 bases lay outside the gene matches. The CDR3 consists of 15 residues. CDR3 sequence reads: CATSEGSGGPETQYF. CDR3 sequence (DNA): TGTGCCACCAGTGAGGGTAGCGGGGGGCCAGAGACCCAGTACTTC.

By sample fraction, this clonotype is medium-sized. The V and J genes are TRBV10-2 and TRBJ1-6, with TRBD1 identical over 8 bases. Germline V CDR1 and CDR2: WSHSY, SAAADI. CDR3 length: 17 amino acids. J gave up 7 bases and V 3 bases, and 11 bases lay outside the gene matches. CDR3 loop: CASSDPGQGIGNSPLHF. CDR3 coding DNA: TGCGCCAGCAGTGACCCCGGACAGGGTATCGGCAATTCACCCCTCCACTTT.

The chain joins TRBV10-3 to TRBJ1-3; a possible D gene is TRBD1 (5 bases). V was pared by 9 bases and J by 2 bases, with 11 bases between. The V gene's germline CDR1 is ENHRY and CDR2 SYGVKD. This CDR3 is built from 13 residues. The CDR3 spells CAMAGGTGNTIYF. For the CDR3, the DNA is TGTGCCATGGCGGGGGGAACTGGAAACACCATATATTTT.

The sample holds a few counts of this clonotype. The chain is built from TRBV20-1 and TRBJ2-7; TRBD2 agrees at 14 bases. In germline, CDR1 is DFQATT, CDR2 SNEGSKA (reference sequence). The CDR3 has 14 residues. The CDR3, as DNA: TGCGGTGGACTAGCGGGGGGAAACTCCTACGAGCAGTACTTC. This gives the protein CGGLAGGNSYEQYF.

This clonotype turned up a few times. The rearrangement uses TRBV7-9 and TRBJ1-3; D uncertain. CDR3 length equals 15 residues. Germline CDR1 reads SEHNR; CDR2 reads FQNEAQ (reference sequence). The V end lost 4 bases, the J end lost 4 bases, and 14 bases lay between the germline ends. The DNA for the CDR3 is TGTGCCAGCAGCTCTAGGACCTTTTCGGGAAACACCATATATTTT. Protein product: CASSSRTFSGNTIYF.

J is TRBJ2-2 and V is TRBV9, with D tentatively TRBD2 (6 bases). The CDR3 has 15 residues. CDR1 is SGDLS and CDR2 is YYNGEE in the germline V gene. The V end was cut by 4 bases, the J end by 2 bases, with 12 bases between. The chain's CDR3 is CASSLTGGNTGELFF. The CDR3 nucleotides are TGTGCCAGCAGCCTTACCGGGGGTAACACCGGGGAGCTGTTTTTT.

This clonotype was detected once. The chain carries TRBV12-3 or TRBV12-4 and TRBJ2-7; 7 nucleotides agree with TRBD1. Losses at the gene ends were 5 bases for V and 0 bases for J; bases not matched to a gene: 7. The CDR3 loop spans 15 amino acids. The CDR3 region is CASSLYRDSSYEQYF. CDR3 in DNA: TGTGCCAGCAGTCTCTACCGGGACAGCTCCTACGAGCAGTACTTC.

This clonotype was counted a few times. The chain employs TRBV20-1 and TRBJ1-4; 7 nucleotides align to TRBD1. Trimming cost V 3 bases and J 3 bases; bases outside gene matches: 7. Germline-derived CDR1 and CDR2 are DFQATT and SNEGSKA (reference sequence). The length of the CDR3 is 15 residues. CDR3 in DNA: TGCAGTGCTAGCCAGACAGGGCTTCCTAATGAAAAACTGTTTTTT. It translates to CSASQTGLPNEKLFF.

This clonotype was seen more than once but under ten times. The CDR3, as DNA: TGTGCCACCAGTGATTCCCACTTGGCGGGGCTGTTTTTT. Its translation: CATSDSHLAGLFF. The rearrangement links TRBV24-1 to TRBJ2-2, with D possibly TRBD2 on 5 matching bases. Germline V gene data show CDR1 as KGHDR and CDR2 as SFDVKD. V lost 2 bases to trimming and J lost 13 bases, with 13 bases between them. CDR3 size: 13 residues.

The table lists this clonotype with a few counts. The chain recombines TRBV5-4 with TRBJ2-2; either TRBD1 or TRBD2 may supply D (7 bases each). Germline V gives CDR1 SGHNT, CDR2 YYREEE (reference sequence). The CDR3 runs 16 residues. Trimming pared 7 bases from V and 4 bases from J, leaving 20 bases between. The DNA for the CDR3 is TGTGCCAGCTCTCCCGTCAGGGGGGGAGGCACCGGGGAGCTGTTTTTT. Translated, it gives CASSPVRGGGTGELFF.

V usage is TRBV2 and J usage is TRBJ1-1, with 11 bases lining up with TRBD1. Germline loops: CDR1 SNHLY, CDR2 FYNNEI. V was clipped by 4 bases and J by 5 bases; unmatched bases: 6. The CDR3 loop spans 15 amino acids. CDR3 sequence: CASSGRTGGLTEAFF. In DNA, the CDR3 is TGTGCCAGCAGTGGGCGGACAGGGGGCCTGACTGAAGCTTTCTTT.